The rows below give T cell receptor beta chains drawn from one sample of a study of T cells in Graves' hyperthyroidism and ophthalmopathy. MiXCR, applied by TCRdb to the multiplex PCR reads, yields one record per CDR3 protein. The sample contains a few hundred thousand distinct CDR3 sequences, 14% of which appear only once. The sequenced material came from blood. The origin of the receptors is a woman in her twenties or thirties with Graves' ophthalmopathy. The CDR3 runs from the conserved cysteine through the conserved F or W. D genes are given only for firm matches. Clone size, where shown, is once, few, many, or a class for clones that have expanded.

TRBJ2-1 TRBV7-2 - many CASSPAGDSSYNEQFF TGTGCCAGCAGCCCAGCCGGGGATAGCTCCTACAATGAGCAGTTCTTC
TRBJ2-7 TRBV30 - few CAWRNAGSNEQYF TGTGCCTGGAGAAACGCGGGTAGTAACGAGCAGTACTTC
TRBJ2-5 TRBV11-2 - many CASSLESRKGTQYF TGTGCCAGCAGCTTAGAATCTAGAAAAGGGACCCAGTACTTC
TRBJ2-1 TRBV27 - few CASWGKRNNEQFF TGTGCCAGCTGGGGTAAACGAAACAATGAGCAGTTCTTC
TRBJ2-6 TRBV15 - few CATSRKGSGSGANVLTF TGTGCCACCAGCAGAAAGGGCTCAGGCTCTGGGGCCAACGTCCTGACTTTC
TRBJ1-5 TRBV5-1 TRBD1 many CASSPQTGVNQPQHF TGCGCCAGCAGCCCCCAGACAGGGGTCAATCAGCCCCAGCATTTT
TRBJ1-1 TRBV11-2 TRBD1 many CASSFSAGGRVTEAFF TGTGCCAGCAGCTTTTCCGCAGGGGGCCGTGTCACTGAAGCTTTCTTT
TRBJ2-7 TRBV11-1 TRBD1 many CASSPWTGGYYEQYF TGTGCCAGCAGCCCGTGGACAGGGGGCTACTACGAGCAGTACTTC
TRBJ1-2 TRBV2 - many CASSARGGGPDGYTF TGTGCCAGCAGTGCAAGGGGGGGCGGTCCCGATGGCTACACCTTC
TRBJ2-7 TRBV14 TRBD2 once CASSSAGRWEQYF TGTGCCAGCAGTTCAGCGGGGAGGTGGGAGCAGTACTTC
TRBJ2-1 TRBV28 - many CASRAGGIYNEQFF TGTGCCAGCAGGGCAGGAGGGATCTACAATGAGCAGTTCTTC
TRBJ2-1 TRBV9 TRBD1 few CASSGTGGSYNEQFF TGTGCCAGCAGCGGAACAGGGGGCTCCTACAATGAGCAGTTCTTC
TRBJ1-3 TRBV19 - - CASSTGGHTIYF TGTGCCAGTAGTACGGGAGGACACACCATATATTTT
TRBJ2-1 TRBV12-3/TRBV12-4 TRBD2 few CASVLGGGANEQFF TGTGCCAGCGTACTAGGCGGGGGGGCCAATGAGCAGTTCTTC
TRBJ1-1 TRBV5-6 - many CASSFGARRNTEAFF TGTGCCAGCAGCTTCGGAGCCAGGAGGAACACTGAAGCTTTCTTT
TRBJ2-5 TRBV20-1 TRBD2 few CSMLGIGLAGNQETQYF TGCAGTATGCTAGGGATAGGGCTAGCGGGAAACCAAGAGACCCAGTACTTC
TRBJ2-7 TRBV12-3/TRBV12-4 - many CASSLGSGEQYF TGTGCCAGCAGTTTAGGTTCCGGCGAGCAGTACTTC
TRBJ1-4 TRBV19 - - CASSSDASNEKLFF TGTGCCAGTAGTAGCGACGCCTCCAATGAAAAACTGTTTTTT
TRBJ2-2 TRBV7-9 TRBD2 - CASSLSGLAVNTGELFF TGTGCCAGCAGCTTATCTGGGCTAGCGGTGAACACCGGGGAGCTGTTTTTT
TRBJ2-1 TRBV27 TRBD2 many CASSYVSGGNEQFF TGTGCCAGCAGTTATGTCAGCGGGGGGAATGAGCAGTTCTTC
TRBJ2-7 TRBV3-1 - many CASSNPTKTYEQYF TGTGCCAGCAGCAACCCGACTAAGACCTACGAGCAGTACTTC
TRBJ2-7 TRBV10-3 - few CATQNRVGYEQYF TGTGCCACCCAAAACAGGGTTGGGTACGAGCAGTACTTC
TRBJ2-3 TRBV3-1 - many CASSQAAGSTDTQYF TGTGCCAGCAGCCAAGCTGCAGGTTCCACAGATACGCAGTATTTT
TRBJ2-5 TRBV3-1 TRBD1 many CASSRQGRGETQYF TGTGCCAGCAGCCGACAGGGAAGGGGAGAGACCCAGTACTTC
TRBJ2-3 TRBV5-1 - - CASSLVTQGIFPDTQYF TGCGCCAGCAGCTTGGTGACCCAGGGTATCTTCCCAGATACGCAGTATTTT
TRBJ2-7 TRBV4-1 - many CASSQPKDVGRNYEQYF TGCGCCAGCAGCCAACCGAAGGATGTGGGACGGAACTACGAGCAGTACTTC
TRBJ2-1 TRBV11-2 - many CASSFSKGDEQFF TGTGCCAGCAGCTTCAGTAAAGGGGATGAGCAGTTCTTC
TRBJ2-3 TRBV20-1 TRBD1 - CSATEGTGFTDTQYF TGCAGTGCTACCGAGGGGACAGGGTTCACAGATACGCAGTATTTT
TRBJ1-1 TRBV18 - - CASSPSKPNTEAFF TGTGCCAGCTCACCCTCTAAACCTAACACTGAAGCTTTCTTT
TRBJ2-3 TRBV3-1 - many CASSQVRGFGDTQYF TGTGCCAGCAGCCAAGTGAGGGGCTTTGGTGATACGCAGTATTTT
TRBJ2-7 TRBV15 - many CATSREVRYEQYF TGTGCCACCAGCAGAGAAGTTCGCTACGAGCAGTACTTC
TRBJ1-2 TRBV6-1 - many CASSGGLSYGYTF TGTGCCAGCAGTGGGGGTCTATCCTATGGCTACACCTTC
TRBJ1-4 TRBV12-3/TRBV12-4 - many CASSYRSFNEKLFF TGTGCCAGCAGTTACAGGTCCTTTAATGAAAAACTGTTTTTT
TRBJ1-3 TRBV7-9 - many CASSLDNSGNTIYF TGTGCCAGCAGCTTAGACAACTCTGGAAACACCATATATTTT
TRBJ2-3 TRBV5-4 - once CASSLEGRGLSTDTQYF TGTGCCAGCAGCTTGGAGGGGAGGGGGTTGAGCACAGATACGCAGTATTTT
TRBJ1-1 TRBV10-1 TRBD1 - CARGTGNTEAFF TGCGCCAGGGGGACAGGGAACACTGAAGCTTTCTTT
TRBJ2-3 TRBV27 TRBD2 once CASSVLRGGPADTQYF TGTGCCAGCAGTGTATTGCGGGGGGGGCCTGCAGATACGCAGTATTTT
TRBJ1-4 TRBV12-3/TRBV12-4 - - CASSPQGNNEKLFF TGTGCCAGCAGTCCCCAGGGGAATAATGAAAAACTGTTTTTT
TRBJ2-3 TRBV5-1 TRBD1 - CASSLARTGSSDTQYF TGCGCCAGCAGCTTGGCCAGGACAGGGTCATCAGATACGCAGTATTTT
TRBJ2-7 TRBV20-1 - few CSAGGGGHEQYF TGCAGTGCTGGCGGCGGTGGGCACGAGCAGTACTTC
TRBJ1-1 TRBV7-9 - many CASHNRWWGDGPNTEAFF TGTGCCAGTCACAACCGTTGGTGGGGCGATGGCCCGAACACTGAAGCTTTCTTT
TRBJ1-5 TRBV6-1 TRBD1 - CASSELTGRNQPQHF TGTGCCAGCAGTGAGTTGACAGGGCGAAATCAGCCCCAGCATTTT
TRBJ2-1 TRBV2 TRBD2 many CASSEMGSGGPRNEQFF TGTGCCAGCAGTGAGATGGGGAGCGGGGGGCCGCGGAATGAGCAGTTCTTC
TRBJ2-5 TRBV11-1 TRBD1 many CASSLGQGMDETQYF TGTGCCAGCAGCTTGGGACAGGGGATGGATGAGACCCAGTACTTC
TRBJ2-7 TRBV19 - - CASSMGYSYEQYF TGTGCCAGTAGTATGGGGTACTCCTACGAGCAGTACTTC
TRBJ2-2 TRBV7-8 - once CASSLVWGLGGTGELFF TGTGCCAGCAGCTTAGTTTGGGGGCTTGGAGGCACCGGGGAGCTGTTTTTT
TRBJ1-1 TRBV20-1 TRBD1 many CSARGDRGTNTEAFF TGCAGTGCTAGAGGGGACAGGGGCACGAACACTGAAGCTTTCTTT
TRBJ2-2 TRBV29-1 TRBD2 many CSVERGGETGELFF TGCAGCGTTGAACGGGGGGGCGAAACCGGGGAGCTGTTTTTT